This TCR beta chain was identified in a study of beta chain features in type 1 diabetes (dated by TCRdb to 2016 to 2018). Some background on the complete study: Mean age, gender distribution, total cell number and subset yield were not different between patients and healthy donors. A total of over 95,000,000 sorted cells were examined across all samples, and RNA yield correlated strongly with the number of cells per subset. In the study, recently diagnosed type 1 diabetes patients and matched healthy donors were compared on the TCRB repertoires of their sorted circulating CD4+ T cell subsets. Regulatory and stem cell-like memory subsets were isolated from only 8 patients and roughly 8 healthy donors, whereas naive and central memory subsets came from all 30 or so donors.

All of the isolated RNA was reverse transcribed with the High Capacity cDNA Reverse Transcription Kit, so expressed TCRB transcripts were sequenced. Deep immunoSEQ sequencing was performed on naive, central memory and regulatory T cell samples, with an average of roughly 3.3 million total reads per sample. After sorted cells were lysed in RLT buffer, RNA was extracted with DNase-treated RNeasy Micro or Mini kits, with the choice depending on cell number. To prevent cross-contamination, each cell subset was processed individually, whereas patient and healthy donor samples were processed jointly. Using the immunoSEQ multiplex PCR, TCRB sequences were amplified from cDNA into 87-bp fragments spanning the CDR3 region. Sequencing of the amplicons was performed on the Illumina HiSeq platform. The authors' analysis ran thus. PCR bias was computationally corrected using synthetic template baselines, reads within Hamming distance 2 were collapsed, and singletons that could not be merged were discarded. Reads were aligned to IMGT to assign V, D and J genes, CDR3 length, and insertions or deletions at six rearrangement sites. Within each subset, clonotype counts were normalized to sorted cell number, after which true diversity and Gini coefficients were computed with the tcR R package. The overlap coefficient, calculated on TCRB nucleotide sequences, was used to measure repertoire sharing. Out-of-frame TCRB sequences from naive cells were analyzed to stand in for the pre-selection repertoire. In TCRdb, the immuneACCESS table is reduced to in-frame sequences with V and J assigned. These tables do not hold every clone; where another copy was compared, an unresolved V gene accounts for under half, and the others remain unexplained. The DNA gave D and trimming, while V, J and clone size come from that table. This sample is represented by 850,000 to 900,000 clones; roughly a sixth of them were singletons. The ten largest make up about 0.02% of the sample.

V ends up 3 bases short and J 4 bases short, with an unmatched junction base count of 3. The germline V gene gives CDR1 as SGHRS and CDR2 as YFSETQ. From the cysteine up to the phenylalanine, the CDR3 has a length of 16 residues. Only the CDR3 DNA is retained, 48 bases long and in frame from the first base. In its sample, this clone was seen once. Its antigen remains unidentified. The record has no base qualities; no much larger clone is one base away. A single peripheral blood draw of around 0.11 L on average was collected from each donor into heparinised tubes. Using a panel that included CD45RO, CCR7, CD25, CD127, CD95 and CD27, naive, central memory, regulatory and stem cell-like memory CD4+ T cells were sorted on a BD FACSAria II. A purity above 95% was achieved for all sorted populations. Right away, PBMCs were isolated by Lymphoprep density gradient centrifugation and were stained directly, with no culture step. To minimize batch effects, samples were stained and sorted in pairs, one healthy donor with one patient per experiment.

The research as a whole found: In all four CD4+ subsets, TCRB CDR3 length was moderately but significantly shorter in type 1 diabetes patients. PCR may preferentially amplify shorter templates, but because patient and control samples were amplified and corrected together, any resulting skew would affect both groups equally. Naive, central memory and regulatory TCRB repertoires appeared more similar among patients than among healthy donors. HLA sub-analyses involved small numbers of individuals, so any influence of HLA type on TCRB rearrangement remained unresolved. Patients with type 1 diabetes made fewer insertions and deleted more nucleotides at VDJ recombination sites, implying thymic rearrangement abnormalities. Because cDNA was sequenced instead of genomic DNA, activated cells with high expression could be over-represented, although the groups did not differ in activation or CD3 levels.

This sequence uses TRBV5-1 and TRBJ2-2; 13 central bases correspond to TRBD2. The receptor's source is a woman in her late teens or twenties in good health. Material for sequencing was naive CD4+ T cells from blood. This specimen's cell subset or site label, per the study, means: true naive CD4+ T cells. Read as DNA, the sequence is TGCGCCAGCAGCTGGACTAGCGGGAGAACCACCGGGGAGCTGTTTTTT. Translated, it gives CASSWTSGRTTGELFF.